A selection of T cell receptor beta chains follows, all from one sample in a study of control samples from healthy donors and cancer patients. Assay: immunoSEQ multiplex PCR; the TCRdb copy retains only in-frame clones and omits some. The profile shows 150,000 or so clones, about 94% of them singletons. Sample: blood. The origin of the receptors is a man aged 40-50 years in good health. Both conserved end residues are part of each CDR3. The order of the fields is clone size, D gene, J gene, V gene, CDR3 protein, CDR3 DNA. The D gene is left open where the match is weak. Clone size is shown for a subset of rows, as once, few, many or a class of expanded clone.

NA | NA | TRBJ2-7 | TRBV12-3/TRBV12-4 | CASSLRREQYF | TGTGCCAGCAGCCTTAGAAGGGAGCAGTACTTC
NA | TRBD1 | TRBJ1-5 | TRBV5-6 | CASSLGGTGGSQPQHF | TGTGCCAGCAGCTTGGGAGGGACAGGGGGCAGCCAGCCCCAGCATTTT
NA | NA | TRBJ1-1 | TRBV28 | CASSPAGHLNTEAFF | TGTGCCAGCAGTCCCGCGGGACACCTGAACACTGAAGCTTTCTTT
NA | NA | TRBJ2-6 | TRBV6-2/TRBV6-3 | CASSVPGPASSGANVLTF | TGTGCCAGCAGTGTACCGGGACCAGCGAGCTCTGGGGCCAACGTCCTGACTTTC
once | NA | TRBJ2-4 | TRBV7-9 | CASSLGPEDQYF | TGTGCCAGCAGCTTAGGACCAGAAGATCAGTACTTC
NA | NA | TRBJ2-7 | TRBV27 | CASSFGVMGGSYEQYF | TGTGCCAGCAGTTTCGGGGTGATGGGGGGATCCTACGAGCAGTACTTC
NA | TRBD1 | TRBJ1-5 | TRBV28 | CASSLGQGEKPQHF | TGTGCCAGCAGTTTAGGACAGGGTGAGAAGCCCCAGCATTTT
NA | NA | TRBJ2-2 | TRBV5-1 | CASSPGANRGNTGELFF | TGCGCCAGCTCCCCGGGGGCTAACCGGGGCAACACCGGGGAGCTGTTTTTT
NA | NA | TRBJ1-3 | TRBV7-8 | CASRLTGSASSGNTIYF | TGTGCCAGCAGACTCACAGGGAGCGCTAGCTCTGGAAACACCATATATTTT
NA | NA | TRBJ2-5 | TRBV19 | CASSTGTNQETQYF | TGTGCCAGTAGTACCGGGACGAACCAAGAGACCCAGTACTTC
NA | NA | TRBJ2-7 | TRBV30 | CAWSSSYEQYF | TGTGCCTGGAGTAGCAGCTACGAGCAGTACTTC
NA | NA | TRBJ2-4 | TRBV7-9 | CASSFEGAKNIQYF | TGTGCCAGCAGCTTCGAGGGAGCCAAAAACATTCAGTACTTC
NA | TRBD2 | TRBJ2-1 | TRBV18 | CASSPTLAAGDNEQFF | TGTGCCAGCTCACCTACTCTAGCGGCTGGGGACAATGAGCAGTTCTTC
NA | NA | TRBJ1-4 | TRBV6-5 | CASSYSARTNEKLFF | TGTGCCAGCAGTTACTCGGCGAGAACTAATGAAAAACTGTTTTTT
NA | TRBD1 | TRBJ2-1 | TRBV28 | CASSLFRDREWVNEQFF | TGTGCCAGCAGTTTATTCCGGGACAGGGAGTGGGTCAATGAGCAGTTCTTC
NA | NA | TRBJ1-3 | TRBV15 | CATSRTGSGNTIYF | TGTGCCACCAGCAGAACAGGCTCTGGAAACACCATATATTTT
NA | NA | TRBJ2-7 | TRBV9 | CASSVDTGSSYEQYF | TGTGCCAGCAGCGTAGATACAGGGAGCTCCTACGAGCAGTACTTC
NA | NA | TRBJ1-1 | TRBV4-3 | CASSQDKTQATEAFF | TGCGCCAGCAGCCAAGATAAGACCCAGGCCACTGAAGCTTTCTTT
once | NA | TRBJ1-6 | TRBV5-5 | CASSLDRGGNSPLHF | TGTGCCAGCAGCTTGGACCGGGGCGGCAATTCACCCCTCCACTTT
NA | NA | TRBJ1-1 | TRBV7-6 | CASSPTIQGGITEAFF | TGTGCCAGCAGCCCCACGATCCAGGGAGGGATCACTGAAGCTTTCTTT
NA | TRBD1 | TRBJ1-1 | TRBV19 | CASTLQGLNTEAFF | TGTGCCAGTACCCTACAGGGGTTGAACACTGAAGCTTTCTTT
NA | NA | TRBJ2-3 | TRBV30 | CAWSVSRGDTQYF | TGTGCCTGGAGTGTGTCTAGGGGAGATACGCAGTATTTT
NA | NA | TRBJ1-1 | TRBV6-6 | CASSPGMYTEAFF | TGTGCCAGCAGTCCGGGTATGTACACTGAAGCTTTCTTT
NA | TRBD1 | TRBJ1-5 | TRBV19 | CASSLGQGGLGNQPQHF | TGTGCCAGTAGTCTCGGACAGGGGGGCCTGGGAAATCAGCCCCAGCATTTT
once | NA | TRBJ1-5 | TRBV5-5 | CASSLVSRGGPQHF | TGTGCCAGCAGCTTGGTCTCACGGGGGGGGCCCCAGCATTTT
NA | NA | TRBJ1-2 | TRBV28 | CASSLEGRDGYTF | TGTGCCAGCAGTTTAGAGGGGAGGGATGGCTACACCTTC
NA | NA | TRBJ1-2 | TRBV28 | CASSLSGGLGGYTF | TGTGCCAGCAGTTTATCCGGGGGGCTGGGAGGCTACACCTTC
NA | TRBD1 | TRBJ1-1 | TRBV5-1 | CASSSGQGAPTEAFF | TGCGCCAGCAGCTCGGGACAGGGGGCGCCCACTGAAGCTTTCTTT
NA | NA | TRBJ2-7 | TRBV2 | CATLGPEVNEQYF | TGTGCCACCTTAGGGCCTGAAGTCAACGAGCAGTACTTC
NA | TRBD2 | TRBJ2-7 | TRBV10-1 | CASIELAGDYEQYF | TGCGCCAGCATTGAACTAGCGGGGGACTACGAGCAGTACTTC
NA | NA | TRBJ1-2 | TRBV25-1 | CASSAQGSGYTF | TGTGCCAGCAGTGCCCAGGGGAGTGGCTACACCTTC
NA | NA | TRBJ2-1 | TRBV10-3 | CAISDRQGSRNEQFF | TGTGCCATCAGTGACCGTCAGGGGAGCAGGAATGAGCAGTTCTTC
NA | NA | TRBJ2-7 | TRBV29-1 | CSVVGTISYEQYF | TGCAGCGTTGTCGGGACCATCTCCTACGAGCAGTACTTC
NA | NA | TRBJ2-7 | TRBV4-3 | CASSQGQSFSYEQYF | TGCGCCAGCAGCCAAGGGCAGTCCTTCTCCTACGAGCAGTACTTC
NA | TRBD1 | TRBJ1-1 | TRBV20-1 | CSVGDSEEAFF | TGCAGTGTGGGGGACAGCGAAGAAGCTTTCTTT
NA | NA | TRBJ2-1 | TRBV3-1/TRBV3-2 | CASSPGGPVASYNEQFF | TGTGCCAGCAGCCCCGGTGGGCCTGTGGCCTCCTACAATGAGCAGTTCTTC
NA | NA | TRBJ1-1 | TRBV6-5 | CASSPSPRRVEAFF | TGTGCCAGCAGCCCCTCGCCGAGGCGCGTGGAAGCTTTCTTT
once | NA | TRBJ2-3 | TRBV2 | CATNRLPDTQYF | TGTGCCACCAACCGATTGCCAGATACGCAGTATTTT
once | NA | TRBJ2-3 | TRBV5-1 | CASSPGWGVDTQYF | TGCGCCAGCAGCCCCGGGTGGGGCGTAGATACGCAGTATTTT
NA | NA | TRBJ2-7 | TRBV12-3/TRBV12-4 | CASGKGPTYEQYF | TGTGCCAGCGGAAAGGGGCCTACCTACGAGCAGTACTTC
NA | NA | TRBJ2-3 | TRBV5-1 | CASSATSSTDTQYF | TGCGCCAGCAGCGCGACTAGTTCGACAGATACGCAGTATTTT
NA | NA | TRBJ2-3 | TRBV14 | CASSQWQGPDTQYF | TGTGCCAGCAGCCAGTGGCAGGGGCCAGATACGCAGTATTTT
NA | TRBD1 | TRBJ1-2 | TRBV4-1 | CASSQRQGGVGYGYTF | TGCGCCAGCAGCCAGAGACAGGGAGGAGTAGGCTATGGCTACACCTTC
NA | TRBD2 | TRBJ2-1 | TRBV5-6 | CASSLLTGTKNNEQFF | TGTGCCAGCAGCCTACTGACCGGGACTAAAAACAATGAGCAGTTCTTC
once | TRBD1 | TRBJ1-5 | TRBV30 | CAWSRQGEGDQPQHF | TGTGCCTGGAGTAGACAGGGGGAGGGGGATCAGCCCCAGCATTTT
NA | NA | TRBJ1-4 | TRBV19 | CASSPRWLEEKLFF | TGTGCCAGTAGTCCAAGATGGCTGGAAGAAAAACTGTTTTTT
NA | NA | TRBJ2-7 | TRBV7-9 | CASSPTGAYGISEQYF | TGTGCCAGCAGCCCCACCGGGGCGTACGGTATAAGCGAGCAGTACTTC
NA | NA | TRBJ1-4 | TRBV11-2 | CASTLDLPNEKLFF | TGTGCCAGCACCCTCGATCTGCCTAATGAAAAACTGTTTTTT
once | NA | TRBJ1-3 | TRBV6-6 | CASRRGTGNTIYF | TGTGCCAGCAGAAGGGGGACGGGAAACACCATATATTTT
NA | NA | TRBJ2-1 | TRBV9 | CASSVVTGTYNEQFF | TGTGCCAGCAGCGTAGTGACGGGAACCTACAATGAGCAGTTCTTC
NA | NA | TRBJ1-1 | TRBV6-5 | CASSQQGWEAFF | TGTGCCAGCAGTCAACAGGGCTGGGAAGCTTTCTTT
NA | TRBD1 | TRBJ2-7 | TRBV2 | CASRKGQSSYEQYF | TGTGCCAGCAGGAAGGGACAGAGCTCCTACGAGCAGTACTTC
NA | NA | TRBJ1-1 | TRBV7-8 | CATSGAGETEAFF | TGTGCCACCTCCGGGGCTGGGGAGACTGAAGCTTTCTTT
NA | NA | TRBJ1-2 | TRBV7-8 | CASSLEWGTSGYTF | TGTGCCAGCAGCTTAGAATGGGGGACCTCCGGCTACACCTTC
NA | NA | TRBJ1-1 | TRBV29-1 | CSVATDPLIAFF | TGCAGCGTTGCAACAGACCCCTTGATAGCTTTCTTT
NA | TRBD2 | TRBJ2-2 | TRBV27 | CASSAVAGGELFF | TGTGCCAGCAGTGCCGTAGCGGGGGGGGAGCTGTTTTTT
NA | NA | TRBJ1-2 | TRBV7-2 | CASRQSLRAGYTF | TGTGCCAGCAGACAATCCCTAAGAGCTGGCTACACCTTC
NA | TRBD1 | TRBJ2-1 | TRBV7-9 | CASSSTGGTYNEQFF | TGTGCCAGCAGCTCAACAGGGGGAACTTACAATGAGCAGTTCTTC
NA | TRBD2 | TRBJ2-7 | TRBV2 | CASSVAGEQYF | TGTGCCAGCAGCGTAGCGGGCGAGCAGTACTTC